The present T cell receptor (beta chain) was sequenced within a study of regulatory T cells in long-lasting Graves disease. Points from the study as a whole: TRBV28, TRBJ1-2 and TRBJ2-5 were favored in persistent disease. Lower TCR diversity characterized persistent Graves' patients relative to newly diagnosed patients. Analysis covered peripheral blood alone, not thyroid tissue.

Construction of TCR beta libraries relied on iRepertoire HTBI primers and on Arm-PCR targeting CDR3 regions. In the study's own analysis: Taken together, the samples had fewer than 65 TRBV and 14 TRBJ segments identified. MiXCR, applied by TCRdb to the multiplex PCR reads, yields one record per CDR3 protein. For this entry, the V and J calls and clone size follow TCRdb and not the study's own pipeline. The repertoire holds hundreds of thousands of distinct CDR3 sequences, with approximately 23% as singletons. For this clonotype: What it binds is not known.

Time point noted: persistent/refractory GD, antithyroid drugs over 5 years with positive TRAb. PBMC RNA served as the TCR library source. The CDR3 is 17 residues long. Per the germline V gene, CDR1 is MDHEN and CDR2 is SYDVKM. V was clipped by 3 bases and J by 0 bases, with 16 bases between them. The source of this sequence is a female donor with Graves disease. Here the sequenced sample was peripheral blood mononuclear cells (PBMCs), taken when the disease was refractory, from a patient treated with antithyroid drugs. This chain joins TRBV28 and TRBJ2-3, with no clear D. For the CDR3, the DNA is TGTGCCAGCAGTTTTCCGAGTCCCTCTTCTAGCACAGATACGCAGTATTTT. Protein product: CASSFPSPSSSTDTQYF.